One sample yielded the 25 T cell receptor beta chains listed below, sequenced in a study of T cells and Merkel cell carcinoma outcomes. Assay used: immunoSEQ multiplex PCR; TCRdb lists only in-frame clones, some missing. Of about 15,000 clones in the sample, over 80% were seen once. Sequenced input: tumor tissue from Merkel cell carcinoma. Receptors were obtained from a human donor with Merkel cell carcinoma.

This clone was seen once. This chain uses TRBV6-6 with TRBJ1-1; 7 positions match TRBD1. V was pared by 5 bases and J by 11 bases, with 5 bases of the junction left unmatched. The CDR3 runs 11 residues. Looked up from germline, CDR1 is MNHNY and CDR2 is SVGAGI (reference sequence). In DNA form, the CDR3 reads TGTGCCAGCAGTAACGACAGGGTGGCTTTCTTT. It is translated as CASSNDRVAFF.

This chain joins TRBV28 and TRBJ2-7; D may match TRBD1 or TRBD2 (5 bases each). CDR3 length: 14 amino acids. Trimming removed 4 bases from V and 4 bases from J, with 14 bases in between. Germline CDR1 reads MDHEN; CDR2 reads SYDVKM. CDR3 amino acids: CASSYPGADYEQYF. CDR3 in DNA: TGTGCCAGCAGTTACCCCGGGGCAGATTACGAGCAGTACTTC.

The gene calls are TRBV30 and TRBJ1-5; D unresolved. Trimming stripped 2 bases from V and 0 bases from J, with 8 bases between. CDR3 length: 14 residues. Looked up from germline, CDR1 is GTSNPN and CDR2 is SVGIG (reference sequence). The DNA for the CDR3 is TGTGCCTGGAGTACGACGGATAGCAATCAGCCCCAGCATTTT. This translates into CAWSTTDSNQPQHF.

The CDR3 DNA follows: TGTGCCAGCAGCAAAGGGGCTAGCGGGCGTAATCACAATGAGCAGTTCTTC. This encodes CASSKGASGRNHNEQFF. The chain couples TRBV21-1 to TRBJ2-1; the table's D call, TRBD2, was not checked against the DNA. TRBV21-1 is shown as a pseudogene. The CDR3 extends over 17 amino acids.

This chain uses TRBV19 with TRBJ2-7, with 7 bases fitting TRBD1. The CDR3 spans 14 residues. The junction had 6 bases not matched to a gene; V was cut back by 7 bases and J by 0 bases. CDR1 LNHDA and CDR2 SQIVND come from the germline V gene (reference sequence). This CDR3 is CASKDRSSSYEQYF. CDR3 in DNA: TGTGCCAGTAAGGACAGGTCTAGCTCCTACGAGCAGTACTTC.

This clone was seen a handful of times. This chain links TRBV5-1 with TRBJ2-1; TRBD2 matches at 7 bases. The V gene end was trimmed by 8 bases and the J gene end by 1 base; junction bases not matched to a gene: 9. CDR3 length equals 15 residues. The germline V gene has CDR1 SGHRS and CDR2 YFSETQ. In DNA form, the CDR3 reads TGCGCCAGTGCGCCGACGGGGGGTTCCTACAATGAGCAGTTCTTC. Translation: CASAPTGGSYNEQFF.

DNA for the CDR3: TGTGCCAGCAGCCCCTTCGGGGAGACCCAGTACTTC. Its protein product is CASSPFGETQYF. J is TRBJ2-5 and V is TRBV14; D ambiguous. Germline-derived CDR1 and CDR2 are SGHDN and FVKESK. The CDR3 is 12 residues long. V lost 4 bases, J lost 5 bases, and 8 bases lay in between.

This chain connects TRBV14 to TRBJ1-4; weak D call: TRBD1 (6 bases). With 6 bases removed from V and 7 bases from J, the gap between germline ends came to 21 bases. Germline CDR1 is SGHDN and CDR2 is FVKESK. This CDR3 is 16 amino acids long. The chain's CDR3 is CASSRTTGSGGEKLFF. DNA for the CDR3: TGTGCCAGCAGTCGAACCACAGGGTCGGGAGGTGAAAAACTGTTTTTT.

The table lists this clone with a count of one. This rearrangement joins TRBV15 to TRBJ2-1, with a tentative D call TRBD2 (6 bases). The CDR3 totals 17 residues. CDR1 is LNHNV and CDR2 is YYDKDF in the germline V gene (reference sequence). The V end was cut by 1 base, the J end by 0 bases, with 13 bases between. The CDR3 DNA sequence: TGTGCCACCAGCAGAGTGGCCAGGAGGGCCTCCTACAATGAGCAGTTCTTC. This translates into CATSRVARRASYNEQFF.

V is TRBV6-1 and J is TRBJ1-2; a possible D gene is TRBD1 (6 bases). V lost 3 bases and J 6 bases, leaving 17 bases between the germline ends. The V gene's germline CDR1 is MNHNS and CDR2 SASEGT. The CDR3 spans 15 residues. The CDR3 region has the DNA TGTGCCAGCAGTGAGTCGACAGGCCGAGGAGATGGCTACACCTTC. It codes for CASSESTGRGDGYTF.

The chain joins TRBV30 to TRBJ2-1; 9 nucleotides match TRBD2. CDR3 length: 13 amino acids. Trimming cost V 3 bases and J 7 bases; bases outside gene matches: 4. CDR1 and CDR2 (germline): GTSNPN, SVGIG (reference sequence). CDR3 in DNA: TGTGCCTGGAGGGGACTAGCCCTAAATGAGCAGTTCTTC. Translated: CAWRGLALNEQFF.

This sequence joins TRBV7-2 and TRBJ2-5, with D perhaps TRBD2 (7 bases). The CDR3 is 16 residues long. V lost 6 bases and J lost 2, with 19 bases in between. The germline CDR1 and CDR2 sequences are SGHTA and FQGNSA. CDR3 coding DNA: TGTGCCAGCAGACCCACTGGGGGGGCGGGGCAAGAGACCCAGTACTTC. As protein: CASRPTGGAGQETQYF.

The chain uses TRBV19 and TRBJ1-5, with D uncertain. V lost 0 bases and J 7 bases, leaving 7 bases between the germline ends. This CDR3 has 13 amino acids. CDR1 and CDR2 (germline): LNHDA, SQIVND (reference sequence). Here the CDR3 reads CASSIDPRQPQHF. The CDR3 DNA sequence: TGTGCCAGTAGTATAGATCCGAGACAGCCCCAGCATTTT.

The V and J genes are TRBV11-1 and TRBJ2-4, with 7 bases identical to TRBD1. Germline V gene lookup returns CDR1 SGHAT and CDR2 FQDESV (reference sequence). The ends lost 3 bases at V and 0 bases at J; junction bases unmatched: 8. The CDR3 sequence is 17 residues long. CDR3 DNA: TGTGCCAGCAGCTTGGGGGACAGCACACTAGCCAAAAACATTCAGTACTTC. This sequence encodes CASSLGDSTLAKNIQYF.

The chain employs TRBV27 and TRBJ2-5, with TRBD1 as a possible D gene (6 bases). The CDR3 has 13 amino acids. From germline, CDR1 is MNHEY and CDR2 SMNVEV (reference sequence). Deletions cut 2 bases from V and 7 bases from J, with 11 bases between. The CDR3 here is CASSLELGGTQYF. The CDR3 nucleotides read TGTGCCAGCAGTTTAGAGTTAGGGGGGACCCAGTACTTC.

V is TRBV5-1 and J is TRBJ2-2, with 7 bases fitting TRBD2. J was trimmed by 5 bases and V by 4 bases; bases with no gene match: 14. Per the germline V gene, CDR1 is SGHRS and CDR2 is YFSETQ. The CDR3 loop spans 17 amino acids. In DNA, the CDR3 is TGCGCCAGCAGCGGGTCCATGGCGGGAGTGGGAACCGGGGAGCTGTTTTTT. Amino acid sequence: CASSGSMAGVGTGELFF.

J is TRBJ2-1 and V is TRBV28; 7 positions match TRBD1. Germline assignment: CDR1 MDHEN and CDR2 SYDVKM. The CDR3 has 13 amino acids. Trimming took 8 bases from V and 8 from J; bases not matched to a gene: 9. The CDR3 is CASRQGVNDEQFF. In DNA form, the CDR3 reads TGTGCCAGCCGCCAGGGGGTTAACGATGAGCAGTTCTTC. The full variable domain, completed using reference TRBV28 and TRBJ2-1, is DVKVTQSSRYLVKRTGEKVFLECVQDMDHENMFWYRQDPGLGLRLIYFSYDVKMKEKGDIPEGYSVSREKKERFSLILESASTNQTSMYLCASRQGVNDEQFFGPGTRLTVL.

This chain uses TRBV6-5 with TRBJ1-1, with 8 bases identical to TRBD1. Trimming cost V 5 bases and J 1 base; bases outside gene matches: 3. The CDR3 covers 14 residues. Germline loops: CDR1 MNHEY, CDR2 SVGAGI. The CDR3 reads CASSQQGGNTEAFF. The CDR3 DNA reads TGTGCCAGCAGTCAACAGGGGGGGAACACTGAAGCTTTCTTT.

The chain has TRBV6-6 and TRBJ2-3; D remains ambiguous. V was cut by 5 bases and J by 2 bases, with 8 bases left in between. Germline values: CDR1 MNHNY, CDR2 SVGAGI (reference sequence). This CDR3 has 13 amino acids. The CDR3 nucleotides are TGTGCCAGCAGTCGCGACACCACAGATACGCAGTATTTT. It codes for CASSRDTTDTQYF.

The J gene is TRBJ2-5, the V gene TRBV5-6; TRBD2 might be the D (5 bases). CDR1 SGHDT and CDR2 YYEEEE come from the germline V gene. This CDR3 region has 11 residues. V lost 3 bases, J lost 7 bases, and 7 bases lay in between. The DNA for the CDR3 is TGTGCCAGCAGCTCGGCGGGGACCCAGTACTTC. It is translated as CASSSAGTQYF.

J is TRBJ1-1 and V is TRBV11-1; D not certain. The germline gives CDR1 SGHAT, CDR2 FQDESV (reference sequence). V shed 5 bases and J shed 1 base, with 11 bases lying between them. The CDR3 is 14 residues long. The CDR3 nucleotides are TGTGCCAGCAGCACCCGTGTTGGGAACACTGAAGCTTTCTTT. Protein product: CASSTRVGNTEAFF. The full variable domain, in which reference TRBV11-1 and TRBJ1-1 provide the parts outside the CDR3, is EAEVAQSPRYKITEKSQAVAFWCDPISGHATLYWYRQILGQGPELLVQFQDESVVDDSQLPKDRFSAERLKGVDSTLKIQPAELGDSAMYLCASSTRVGNTEAFFGQGTRLTVV.

This clone showed up just a few times. The genes are TRBV5-1 and TRBJ2-5, with D unresolved. Germline CDR1 is SGHRS and CDR2 is YFSETQ. The length of the CDR3 is 13 residues. As DNA, the CDR3 is TGCGCACCCCGGCCCGACCCGTGGGAGACCCAGTACTTC. This sequence encodes CAPRPDPWETQYF.

The gene calls are TRBV28 and TRBJ2-5; no reliable D call. The CDR3 contains 14 residues. V lost 6 bases to trimming and J lost 6 bases, with 17 bases between them. Germline V CDR1 and CDR2: MDHEN, SYDVKM. The CDR3 loop reads CASRPTLALQTQYF. CDR3 nucleotide sequence: TGTGCCAGCAGGCCGACCTTGGCCTTGCAGACCCAGTACTTC.

The rearrangement links TRBV18 to TRBJ2-3; D remains ambiguous. V gave up 6 bases and J gave up 8 bases, with 15 bases separating them. The length of the CDR3 is 13 residues. CDR1 KGHSH and CDR2 LQKENI come from the germline V gene. CDR3 in DNA: TGTGCCAGCTCCCGTCCACCCAAGGGTACGCAGTATTTT. Protein sequence: CASSRPPKGTQYF.

The chain joins TRBV19 to TRBJ1-3; 7 bases line up with TRBD1. Germline assignment: CDR1 LNHDA and CDR2 SQIVND (reference sequence). The CDR3 contains 16 residues. V lost 4 bases to trimming and J lost 4 bases; unmatched junction nucleotides: 10. The CDR3 protein is CASSSPGRQGGNTIYF. As DNA, the CDR3 is TGTGCCAGTAGTAGCCCAGGGCGACAGGGCGGAAACACCATATATTTT. The variable domain in full, with the rest retrieved from reference TRBV19 and TRBJ1-3, is DGGITQSPKYLFRKEGQNVTLSCEQNLNHDAMYWYRQDPGQGLRLIYYSQIVNDFQKGDIAEGYSVSREKKESFPLTVTSAQKNPTAFYLCASSSPGRQGGNTIYFGEGSWLTVV.